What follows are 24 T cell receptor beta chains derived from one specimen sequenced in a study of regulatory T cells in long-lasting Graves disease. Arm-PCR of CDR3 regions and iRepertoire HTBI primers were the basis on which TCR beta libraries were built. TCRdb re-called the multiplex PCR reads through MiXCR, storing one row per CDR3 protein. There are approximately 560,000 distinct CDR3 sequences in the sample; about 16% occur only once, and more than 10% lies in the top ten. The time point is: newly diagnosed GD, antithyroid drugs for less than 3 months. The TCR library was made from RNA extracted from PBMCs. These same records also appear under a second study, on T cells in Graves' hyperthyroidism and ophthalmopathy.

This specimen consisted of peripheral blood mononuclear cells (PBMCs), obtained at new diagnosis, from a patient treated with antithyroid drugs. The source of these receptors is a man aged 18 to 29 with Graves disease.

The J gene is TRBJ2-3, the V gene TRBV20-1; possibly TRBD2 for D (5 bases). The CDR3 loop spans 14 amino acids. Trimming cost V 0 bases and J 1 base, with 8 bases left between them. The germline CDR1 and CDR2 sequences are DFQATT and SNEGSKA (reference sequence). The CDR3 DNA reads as TGCAGTGCTAGAGATCCCGGGGGCACAGATACGCAGTATTTT. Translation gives CSARDPGGTDTQYF.

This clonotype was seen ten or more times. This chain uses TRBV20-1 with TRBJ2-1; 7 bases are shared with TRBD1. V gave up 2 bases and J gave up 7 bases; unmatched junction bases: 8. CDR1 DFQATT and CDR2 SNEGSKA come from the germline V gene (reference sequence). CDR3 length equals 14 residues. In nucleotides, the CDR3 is TGCAGTGCTAGACAACAGGGGCAGCGGAATGAGCAGTTCTTC. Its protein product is CSARQQGQRNEQFF.

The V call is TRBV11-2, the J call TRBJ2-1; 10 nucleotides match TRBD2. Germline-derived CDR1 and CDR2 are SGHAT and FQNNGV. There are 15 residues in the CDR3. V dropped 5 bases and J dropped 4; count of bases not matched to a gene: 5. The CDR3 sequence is CASSGLAALYNEQFF. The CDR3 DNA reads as TGTGCCAGCAGCGGACTAGCGGCTTTATACAATGAGCAGTTCTTC.

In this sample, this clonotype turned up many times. DNA for the CDR3: TGTGCCAGCAGTTACTCGATCCAGGGACCCTACGAGCAGTACTTC. As protein: CASSYSIQGPYEQYF. The chain is built from TRBV6-6 and TRBJ2-7; perhaps D is TRBD1 or TRBD2 (5 bases each). CDR1 and CDR2 (germline): MNHNY, SVGAGI (reference sequence). V was trimmed by 0 bases and J by 2 bases, leaving 11 bases between them. The CDR3 is 15 amino acids.

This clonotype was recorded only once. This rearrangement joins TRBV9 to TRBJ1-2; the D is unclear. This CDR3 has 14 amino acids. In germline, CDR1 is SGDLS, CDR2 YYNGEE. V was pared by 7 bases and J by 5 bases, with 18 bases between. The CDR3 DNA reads TGTGCCAGCCGAAACGAAGCAGGAGGGTATGGCTACACCTTC. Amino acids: CASRNEAGGYGYTF.

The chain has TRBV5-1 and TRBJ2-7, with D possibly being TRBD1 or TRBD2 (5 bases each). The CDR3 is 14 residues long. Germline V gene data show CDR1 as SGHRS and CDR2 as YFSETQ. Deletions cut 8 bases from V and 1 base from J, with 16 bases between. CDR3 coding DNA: TGCGCCAGTCGGGACGGGGAACTTTCCTACGAGCAGTACTTC. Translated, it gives CASRDGELSYEQYF. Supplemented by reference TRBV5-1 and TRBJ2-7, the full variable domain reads KAGVTQTPRYLIKTRGQQVTLSCSPISGHRSVSWYQQTPGQGLQFLFEYFSETQRNKGNFPGRFSGRQFSNSRSEMNVSTLELGDSALYLCASRDGELSYEQYFGPGTRLTVT.

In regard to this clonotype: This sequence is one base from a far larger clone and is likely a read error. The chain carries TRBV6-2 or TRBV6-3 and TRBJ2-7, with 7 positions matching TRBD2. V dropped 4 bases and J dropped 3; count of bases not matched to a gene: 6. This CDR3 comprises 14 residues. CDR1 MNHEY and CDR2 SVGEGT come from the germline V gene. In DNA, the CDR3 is TGTGCCAGCAGTTCCGGGACTAACGGCTACGAGCAGTACTTC. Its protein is CASSSGTNGYEQYF.

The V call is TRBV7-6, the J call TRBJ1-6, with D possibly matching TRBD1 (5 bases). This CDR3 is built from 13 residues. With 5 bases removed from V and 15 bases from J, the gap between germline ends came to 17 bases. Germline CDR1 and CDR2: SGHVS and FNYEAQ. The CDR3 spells CASSPSDKWVLHF. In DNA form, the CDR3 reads TGTGCCAGCAGCCCATCGGACAAATGGGTCCTCCACTTT.

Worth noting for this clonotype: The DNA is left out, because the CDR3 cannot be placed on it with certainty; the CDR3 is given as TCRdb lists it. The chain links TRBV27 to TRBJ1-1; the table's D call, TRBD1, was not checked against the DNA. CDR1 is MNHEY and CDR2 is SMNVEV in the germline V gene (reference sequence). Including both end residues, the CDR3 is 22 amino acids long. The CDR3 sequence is CASSSLNDIYEQYFGPGTEAFF.

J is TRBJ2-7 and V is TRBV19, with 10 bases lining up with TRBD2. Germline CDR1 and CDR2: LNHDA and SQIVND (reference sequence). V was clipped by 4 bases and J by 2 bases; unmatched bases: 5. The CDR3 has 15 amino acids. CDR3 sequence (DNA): TGTGCCAGTAGTACTAGCGGGAGCGCGACCTACGAGCAGTACTTC. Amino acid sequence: CASSTSGSATYEQYF.

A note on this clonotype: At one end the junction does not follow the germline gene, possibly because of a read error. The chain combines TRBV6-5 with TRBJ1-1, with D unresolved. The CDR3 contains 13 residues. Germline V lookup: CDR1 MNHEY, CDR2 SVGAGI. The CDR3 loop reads CASGYSVNTEAFF. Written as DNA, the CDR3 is TGTGCCAGCGGTTACTCGGTGAACACTGAAGCTTTCTTT.

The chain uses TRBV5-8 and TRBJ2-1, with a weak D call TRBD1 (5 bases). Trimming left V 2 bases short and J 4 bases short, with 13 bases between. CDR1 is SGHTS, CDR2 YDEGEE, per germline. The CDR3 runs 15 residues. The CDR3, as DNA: TGTGCCAGCAGCTTTCAGGGAACGCAGTACAATGAGCAGTTCTTC. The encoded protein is CASSFQGTQYNEQFF.

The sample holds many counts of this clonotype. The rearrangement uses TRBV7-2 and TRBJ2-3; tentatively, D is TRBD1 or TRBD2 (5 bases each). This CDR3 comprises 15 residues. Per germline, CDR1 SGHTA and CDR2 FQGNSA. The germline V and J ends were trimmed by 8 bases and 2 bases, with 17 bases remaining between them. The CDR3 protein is CASCCRDLNTDTQYF. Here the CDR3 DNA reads TGTGCCAGCTGCTGTAGGGACCTCAACACAGATACGCAGTATTTT.

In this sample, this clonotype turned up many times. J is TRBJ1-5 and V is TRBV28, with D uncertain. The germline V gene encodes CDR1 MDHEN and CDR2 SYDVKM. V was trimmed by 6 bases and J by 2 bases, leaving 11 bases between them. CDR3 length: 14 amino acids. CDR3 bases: TGTGCCAGCAGCGCGGGTGGGCGCAATCAGCCCCAGCATTTT. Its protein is CASSAGGRNQPQHF.

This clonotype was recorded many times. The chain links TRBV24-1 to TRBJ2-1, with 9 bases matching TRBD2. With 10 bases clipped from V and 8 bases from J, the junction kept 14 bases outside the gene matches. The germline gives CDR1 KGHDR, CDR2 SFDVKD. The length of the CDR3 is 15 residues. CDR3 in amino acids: CATEPSGMSSYEQFF. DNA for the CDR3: TGTGCCACAGAACCTAGCGGGATGTCCTCCTATGAGCAGTTCTTC.

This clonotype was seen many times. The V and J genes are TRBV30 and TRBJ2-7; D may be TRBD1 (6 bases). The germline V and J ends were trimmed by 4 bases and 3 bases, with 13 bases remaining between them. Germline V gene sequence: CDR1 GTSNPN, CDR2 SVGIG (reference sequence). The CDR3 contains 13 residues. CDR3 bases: TGTGCCTGGACGGCAGGGGATTTCTACGAGCAGTACTTC. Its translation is CAWTAGDFYEQYF.

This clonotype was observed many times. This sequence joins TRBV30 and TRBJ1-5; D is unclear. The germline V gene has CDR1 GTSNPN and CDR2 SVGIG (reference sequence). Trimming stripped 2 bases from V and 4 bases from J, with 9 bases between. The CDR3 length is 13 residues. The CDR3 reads CAWSPARNQPQHF. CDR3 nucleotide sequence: TGTGCCTGGAGTCCCGCCCGAAATCAGCCCCAGCATTTT. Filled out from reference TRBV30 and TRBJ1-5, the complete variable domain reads SQTIHQWPATLVQPVGSPLSLECTVEGTSNPNLYWYRQAAGRGLQLLFYSVGIGQISSEVPQNLSASRPQDRQFILSSKKLLLSDSGFYLCAWSPARNQPQHFGDGTRLSIL.

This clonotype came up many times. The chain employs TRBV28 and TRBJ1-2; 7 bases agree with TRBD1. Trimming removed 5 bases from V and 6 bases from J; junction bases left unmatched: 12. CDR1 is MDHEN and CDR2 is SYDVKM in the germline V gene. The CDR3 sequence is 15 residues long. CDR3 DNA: TGTGCCAGCAGTCCTGGGACAGTCGGATCTGATGGCTACACCTTC. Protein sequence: CASSPGTVGSDGYTF.

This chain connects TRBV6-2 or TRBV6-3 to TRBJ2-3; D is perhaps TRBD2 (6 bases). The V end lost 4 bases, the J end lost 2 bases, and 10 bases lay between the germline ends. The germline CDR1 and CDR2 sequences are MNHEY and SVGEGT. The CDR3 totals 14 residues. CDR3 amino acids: CASSLREITDTQYF. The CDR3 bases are TGTGCCAGCAGTTTACGGGAGATCACAGATACGCAGTATTTT.

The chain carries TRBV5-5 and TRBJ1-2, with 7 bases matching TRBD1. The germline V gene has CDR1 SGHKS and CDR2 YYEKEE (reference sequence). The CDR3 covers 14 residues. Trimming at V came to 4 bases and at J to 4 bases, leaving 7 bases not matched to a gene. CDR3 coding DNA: TGTGCCAGCAGCACACGGACAGGTGGCTATGGCTACACCTTC. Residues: CASSTRTGGYGYTF. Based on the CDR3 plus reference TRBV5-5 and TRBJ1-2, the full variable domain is DAGVTQSPTHLIKTRGQQVTLRCSPISGHKSVSWYQQVLGQGPQFIFQYYEKEERGRGNFPDRFSARQFPNYSSELNVNALLLGDSALYLCASSTRTGGYGYTFGSGTRLTVV.

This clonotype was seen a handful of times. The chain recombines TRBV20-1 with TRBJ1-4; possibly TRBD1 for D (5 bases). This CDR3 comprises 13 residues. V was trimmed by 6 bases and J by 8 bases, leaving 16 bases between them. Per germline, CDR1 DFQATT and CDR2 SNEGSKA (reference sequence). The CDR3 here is CSASLGGREKLFF. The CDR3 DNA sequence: TGCAGTGCCTCCCTTGGGGGGAGAGAAAAACTGTTTTTT.

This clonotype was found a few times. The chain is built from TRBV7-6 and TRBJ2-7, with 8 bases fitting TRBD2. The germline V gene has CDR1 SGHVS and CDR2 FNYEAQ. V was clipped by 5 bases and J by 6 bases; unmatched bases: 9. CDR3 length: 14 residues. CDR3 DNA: TGTGCCAGCAGCCTGCCGGGACTAGGAGGCGAGCAGTACTTC. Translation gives CASSLPGLGGEQYF.

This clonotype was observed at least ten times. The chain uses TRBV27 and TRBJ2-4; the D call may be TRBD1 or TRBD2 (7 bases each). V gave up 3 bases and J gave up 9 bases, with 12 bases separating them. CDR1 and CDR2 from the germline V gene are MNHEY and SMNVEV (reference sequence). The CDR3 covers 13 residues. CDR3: CASSFSGGGIQYF. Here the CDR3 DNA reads TGTGCCAGCAGTTTCTCAGGGGGGGGCATTCAGTACTTC.

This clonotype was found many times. CDR3 sequence (DNA): TGTGCCAGTAGGACAGGGCAGGATTCACCCCTCCACTTT. It specifies CASRTGQDSPLHF. The chain is built from TRBV19 and TRBJ1-6, with TRBD1 identical over 7 bases. The CDR3 is 13 residues long. The J segment lost 8 bases and the V segment lost 6 bases, leaving 4 bases of the junction unmatched. Germline CDR1 LNHDA, CDR2 SQIVND (reference sequence).